The present T cell receptor beta chain was sequenced within a study of shared clonotypes between healthy human individuals. Study-level background: A donor's plate count was three for CD4 naive and three for CD4 memory; CD8 naive had two and CD8 memory one. The study, taken as a whole, reports: The study found roughly 5% of naive CD4 clonotypes shared across four donors. Generation probabilities of non-shared clonotypes were lower (relative to those shared by all four donors).

To note about this clone: Its antigen is unknown.

The table came from immunoSEQ multiplex PCR; TCRdb's copy has only in-frame clones and leaves some out. The sample consists of about 2 million clones, just under 95% of them appearing once. Terminally differentiated effector memory CD45RA+ cells were excluded by CCR7 positive selection of CD45RO-negative cells. V shed 2 bases and J 5 bases; nucleotides not matched to a gene: 5. Germline V gene lookup returns CDR1 MDHEN and CDR2 SYDVKM. The CDR3 spans 14 residues. The chain carries TRBV28 and TRBJ1-1, with 7 positions matching TRBD1. This receptor was obtained from a man in his late teens or twenties in good health. Sequenced input: naive CD8+ T cells sorted from blood. CDR3 sequence reads: CASSLRDSRTEAFF. CDR3 DNA: TGTGCCAGCAGTTTAAGGGACAGTCGGACTGAAGCTTTCTTT.